The T cell receptor beta chain under discussion was sequenced for a study of T cell repertoires in cytomegalovirus infection. V shed 2 bases and J shed 8 bases, with 9 bases lying between them. The length of the CDR3 is 13 residues. CDR1 MGHRA and CDR2 YSYEKL come from the germline V gene. TCRdb reprocessed the reads via MiXCR and lists one record per CDR3 protein. The sample has roughly 120,000 distinct CDR3 sequences; roughly a tenth are singletons. Points on this clonotype: Its cognate antigen is unknown.

The sample comprised PBMCs, sequenced either directly or after in vitro stimulation (not recorded which). This sequence was found in a human donor in good health (CMV status not recorded). Some clones in this sample may be carry-over from other donors' samples. The chain combines TRBV4-1 with TRBJ2-2; D is perhaps TRBD1 (6 bases). CDR3 region: CASSQQGKGELFF. For the CDR3, the DNA is TGCGCCAGCAGCCAACAGGGGAAGGGGGAGCTGTTTTTT.